A single sample gave rise to the 19 T cell receptor beta chains below, sequenced in a study of T cells in Graves' hyperthyroidism and ophthalmopathy (dated by TCRdb to the late 2010s). The library was made by multiplex PCR. The sequencer listed for this sample is Illumina HiSeq 2000. TCR beta CDR3 regions were amplified from RNA transcripts. The first round of RT-PCR for the TCR CDR3 was performed with the HTBI primer set and the Qiagen OneStep RT-PCR kit. The public reads were reanalyzed by TCRdb: fastp trimming at Q25, MiXCR alignment, in-frame beta chains only. Entries are consolidated by CDR3 protein sequence, retaining the most common genes and DNA. Across this sample there are fewer than 900,000 distinct CDR3 sequences, with roughly 15% seen only once. Of the sample, approximately 8.4% is held by the ten largest clones. The sequenced sample was blood. Receptors were obtained from a man between 18 and 29 years old with Graves' hyperthyroidism.

This chain connects TRBV6-9 to TRBJ2-3, with 8 bases that match TRBD2. V was clipped by 3 bases and J by 2 bases; unmatched bases: 16. The CDR3 extends over 19 amino acids. Germline V gene lookup returns CDR1 MNHGY and CDR2 SVAAGI. CDR3 nucleotides: TGTGCCAGCAGTTACGTACGGGGGGGGTTTCTCAAGTCCACAGATACGCAGTATTTT. It specifies CASSYVRGGFLKSTDTQYF.

The sample holds many counts of this clonotype. The CDR3 nucleotides are TGTGCCAGCCGATCTTGGGGTTCCGGGATGAATACGCAGTATTTT. It is translated as CASRSWGSGMNTQYF. The rearrangement joins TRBV13 to TRBJ2-3; tentative D call: TRBD2 (5 bases). Trimming pared 8 bases from V and 7 bases from J, leaving 22 bases between. CDR3 length: 15 amino acids. The germline V gene encodes CDR1 PRHDT and CDR2 FYEKMQ (reference sequence).

The sample holds a few counts of this clonotype. V is TRBV7-8 and J is TRBJ1-4, with D perhaps TRBD1 (6 bases). Germline V CDR1 and CDR2: SGHVS, FQNEAQ. V gave up 4 bases and J gave up 8 bases, with 14 bases separating them. This CDR3 spans 14 amino acids. The CDR3 DNA sequence: TGTGCCAGCAGCTCTTTACAGGGAGGGGAAAAACTGTTTTTT. Translating gives CASSSLQGGEKLFF. The full variable domain, rest sourced from reference TRBV7-8 and TRBJ1-4, is GAGVSQSPRYKVAKRGQDVALRCDPISGHVSLFWYQQALGQGPEFLTYFQNEAQLDKSGLPSDRFFAERPEGSVSTLKIQRTQQEDSAVYLCASSSLQGGEKLFFGSGTQLSVL.

Many counts were recorded for this clonotype. This CDR3 reads CASSDRDEGKNEQFF. CDR3 nucleotides: TGTGCCAGCAGCGACCGGGACGAGGGGAAGAATGAGCAGTTCTTC. V and J are TRBV7-9 and TRBJ2-1; possibly TRBD1 or TRBD2 for D (5 bases each). Germline CDR1 is SEHNR and CDR2 is FQNEAQ (reference sequence). V lost 5 bases to trimming and J lost 7 bases, with 18 bases between them. The CDR3 runs to 15 residues.

This clonotype was detected only a few times. The chain carries TRBV27 and TRBJ2-3; the D gene could be TRBD1 or TRBD2 (5 bases each). This CDR3 contains 12 residues. Germline V lookup: CDR1 MNHEY, CDR2 SMNVEV (reference sequence). With 7 bases removed from V and 2 bases from J, the gap between germline ends came to 7 bases. CDR3 sequence: CASTGTTDTQYF. The CDR3 bases are TGTGCCAGCACAGGGACCACAGATACGCAGTATTTT.

The chain carries TRBV20-1 and TRBJ2-7, with 8 bases identical to TRBD1. Trimming removed 5 bases from V and 2 bases from J; junction bases left unmatched: 11. This CDR3 spans 15 amino acids. Per germline, CDR1 DFQATT and CDR2 SNEGSKA (reference sequence). The CDR3 DNA reads as TGCAGTGCTCCACCGTCGACAGGGGATCCCTACGAGCAGTACTTC. It codes for CSAPPSTGDPYEQYF.

There are many counts of this clonotype. V gene TRBV2 combines with J gene TRBJ2-3; perhaps D is TRBD1 or TRBD2 (6 bases each). Germline V gene sequence: CDR1 SNHLY, CDR2 FYNNEI. The length of the CDR3 is 14 residues. The V end lost 6 bases, the J end lost 3 bases, and 13 bases lay between the germline ends. This CDR3 reads CASSAQGGTDTQYF. The CDR3 bases are TGTGCCAGCAGCGCACAGGGAGGAACAGATACGCAGTATTTT.

As to this clonotype: A read error may be the cause here, since a much bigger clone is one base away. The CDR3 sequence: CASGPSSASSYEQYF. In nucleotides, the CDR3 is TGTGCCAGCGGCCCTTCTAGCGCCAGCTCCTACGAGCAGTACTTC. The rearrangement uses TRBV3-1 and TRBJ2-7; weak D call: TRBD2 (6 bases). This CDR3 comprises 15 residues. The V and J ends lost 8 bases and 0 bases respectively, with 17 bases between them. Germline lookup yields CDR1 LGHDT and CDR2 YNNKEL (reference sequence).

This clonotype was observed a few times. CDR3 loop: CASSLTIEQPQHF. The CDR3 coding sequence is TGCGCCAGCAGCTTGACCATTGAACAGCCCCAGCATTTT. The chain couples TRBV5-1 to TRBJ1-5; D unresolved. V lost 1 base and J 7 bases, leaving 9 bases between the germline ends. In germline, CDR1 is SGHRS, CDR2 YFSETQ. CDR3 length equals 13 residues.

This clonotype was seen repeatedly, ten times or more. The J gene is TRBJ2-1, the V gene TRBV5-1, with 9 bases identical to TRBD1. CDR1 and CDR2 (germline): SGHRS, YFSETQ. V trimming: 0 bases; J trimming: 5 bases; junction bases outside the gene matches: 3. The CDR3 extends over 15 amino acids. CDR3 loop: CASSLGDRDHNEQFF. DNA for the CDR3: TGCGCCAGCAGCTTGGGGGACAGGGACCACAATGAGCAGTTCTTC.

In its sample, this clonotype was seen a few times. The V call is TRBV15, the J call TRBJ2-5; 10 bases match TRBD1. The CDR3 sequence is 17 residues long. The V segment lost 2 bases and the J segment 2 bases; nucleotides outside the gene matches: 8. Per the germline V gene, CDR1 is LNHNV and CDR2 is YYDKDF (reference sequence). As DNA, the CDR3 is TGTGCCACCAGCAGAACTTACCGGGACAGGGGACAAGAGACCCAGTACTTC. Its protein product is CATSRTYRDRGQETQYF.

The gene calls are TRBV4-3 and TRBJ2-2, with D possibly TRBD2 on 5 matching bases. The V gene lost 4 bases and the J gene lost 6 bases, with 15 bases spanning the gap. The germline V gene encodes CDR1 LGHNA and CDR2 YSLEER. This CDR3 contains 15 residues. The CDR3: CASSPRIRGSGELFF. CDR3 nucleotide sequence: TGCGCCAGCAGCCCAAGAATTCGGGGATCCGGGGAGCTGTTTTTT.

V is TRBV25-1 and J is TRBJ2-2; D possibly corresponds to TRBD1 (5 bases). CDR3 size: 15 residues. CDR1 MGHDK and CDR2 SYGVNS come from the germline V gene. The V end was cut by 3 bases, the J end by 2 bases, with 10 bases between. CDR3 in amino acids: CASSDRARNTGELFF. The CDR3 nucleotides are TGTGCCAGCAGTGACAGGGCTCGTAACACCGGGGAGCTGTTTTTT.

The V call is TRBV20-1, the J call TRBJ1-5, with D perhaps matching TRBD1 (5 bases). Trimming shortened V by 0 bases and J by 6 bases, and 12 bases separated the two germline ends. CDR3 length: 14 residues. Germline loops: CDR1 DFQATT, CDR2 SNEGSKA (reference sequence). The CDR3 sequence is CSARDRQGSQPQHF. The CDR3 DNA is TGCAGTGCTAGAGATAGGCAGGGTAGTCAGCCCCAGCATTTT.

At least ten counts were recorded for this clonotype. One end of the junction does not line up with germline, which may come from a read error. The CDR3 protein is CASSLSGAGTDTQYF. The CDR3 nucleotides read TGTGCCAGCAGCCTTAGCGGAGCCGGCACAGATACGCAGTATTTT. V is TRBV5-1 and J is TRBJ2-3, with D possibly being TRBD2 (6 bases). Germline assignment: CDR1 SGHRS and CDR2 YFSETQ. The CDR3 loop spans 15 amino acids.

This sequence joins TRBV19 and TRBJ2-5, with 12 bases identical to TRBD2. This CDR3 region has 15 residues. V was pared by 5 bases and J by 6 bases, with 7 bases of the junction left unmatched. Germline V lookup: CDR1 LNHDA, CDR2 SQIVND (reference sequence). In nucleotides, the CDR3 is TGTGCCAGTAGTCTGACTAGCGGGAGTGGACAGACCCAGTACTTC. It yields the protein CASSLTSGSGQTQYF.

The rearrangement links TRBV6-2 or TRBV6-3 to TRBJ2-6; D is ambiguous. Trimming stripped 6 bases from V and 4 bases from J, with 7 bases between. The CDR3 length is 13 residues. Germline V gene lookup returns CDR1 MNHEY and CDR2 SVGEGT. CDR3 in DNA: TGTGCCAGCAGATCAGGCGGGGCCAACGTCCTGACTTTC. Translated, it gives CASRSGGANVLTF.

In its sample, this clonotype was seen many times. The rearrangement joins TRBV3-1 to TRBJ2-7; TRBD1 matches 10 bases. This CDR3 is built from 14 residues. The V gene end was trimmed by 1 base and the J gene end by 6 bases; junction bases not matched to a gene: 3. The germline V gene has CDR1 LGHDT and CDR2 YNNKEL (reference sequence). The CDR3 DNA sequence: TGTGCCAGCAGCCAAGCGACAGGGGGCCGCGAGCAGTACTTC. This encodes CASSQATGGREQYF.

V is TRBV7-8 and J is TRBJ1-1, with a possible D match to TRBD1 (6 bases). Germline CDR1 SGHVS, CDR2 FQNEAQ. Trimming shortened V by 5 bases and J by 3 bases, and 13 bases separated the two germline ends. This CDR3 comprises 14 residues. CDR3 bases: TGTGCCAGCAGCCTCGACAGGCCGGACACTGAAGCTTTCTTT. This encodes CASSLDRPDTEAFF.